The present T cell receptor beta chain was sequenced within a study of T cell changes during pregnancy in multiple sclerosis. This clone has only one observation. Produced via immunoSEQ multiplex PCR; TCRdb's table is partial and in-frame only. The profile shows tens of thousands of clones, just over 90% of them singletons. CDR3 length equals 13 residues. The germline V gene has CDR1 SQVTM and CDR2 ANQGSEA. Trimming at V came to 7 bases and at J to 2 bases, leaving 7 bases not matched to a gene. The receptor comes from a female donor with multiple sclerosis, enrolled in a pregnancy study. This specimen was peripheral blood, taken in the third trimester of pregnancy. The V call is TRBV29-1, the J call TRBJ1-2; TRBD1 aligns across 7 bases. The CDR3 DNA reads TGCAGCGCCTACAACAGGGGAAACTATGGCTACACCTTC. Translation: CSAYNRGNYGYTF.